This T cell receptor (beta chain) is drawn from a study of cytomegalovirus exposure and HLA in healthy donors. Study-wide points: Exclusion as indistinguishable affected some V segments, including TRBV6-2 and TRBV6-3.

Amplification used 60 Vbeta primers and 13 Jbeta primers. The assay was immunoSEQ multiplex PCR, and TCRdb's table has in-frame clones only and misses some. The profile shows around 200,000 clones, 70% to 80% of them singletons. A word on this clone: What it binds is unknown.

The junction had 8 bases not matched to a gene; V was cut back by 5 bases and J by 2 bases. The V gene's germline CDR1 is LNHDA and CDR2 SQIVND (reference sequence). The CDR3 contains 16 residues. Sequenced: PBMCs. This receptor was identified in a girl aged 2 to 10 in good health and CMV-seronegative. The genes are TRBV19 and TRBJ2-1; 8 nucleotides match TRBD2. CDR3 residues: CASSGRPGLAYNEQFF. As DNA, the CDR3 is TGTGCCAGTAGTGGAAGACCGGGACTAGCCTACAATGAGCAGTTCTTC.